Presented here are 28 T cell receptor beta chains from one specimen sequenced in a study of blood T cell repertoires in COVID-19. Only in-frame clones appear in the TCRdb table, and some are missing; sequencing was by immunoSEQ multiplex PCR. The sample consists of about 89,000 clones, roughly 80% of them appearing once. What was sequenced was peripheral blood. The receptors were gathered from an older man with COVID-19, enrolled during active disease.

V is TRBV11-2 and J is TRBJ2-2, with 8 bases identical to TRBD2. The CDR3 extends over 15 amino acids. In germline, CDR1 is SGHAT, CDR2 FQNNGV. Trimming took 2 bases from V and 4 from J; bases not matched to a gene: 3. DNA of the CDR3: TGTGCCAGCAGCTTACGACTAGCGAGCACCGGGGAGCTGTTTTTT. This codes for CASSLRLASTGELFF.

This clone was seen more than once but under ten times. The rearrangement links TRBV19 to TRBJ2-7, with 10 bases fitting TRBD1. This CDR3 spans 13 amino acids. With V trimmed by 6 bases and J by 6 bases, 5 bases remained unmatched. From germline, CDR1 is LNHDA and CDR2 SQIVND (reference sequence). The CDR3 DNA is TGTGCCAGTAGCCGGACAGGGGGAAGCGAGCAGTACTTC. It encodes CASSRTGGSEQYF.

The chain combines TRBV7-9 with TRBJ2-7, with D perhaps TRBD2 (6 bases). The CDR3 runs 15 residues. Germline V lookup: CDR1 SEHNR, CDR2 FQNEAQ (reference sequence). V lost 6 bases and J 3 bases, leaving 18 bases between the germline ends. The CDR3 loop is CASRPLSGEVYEQYF. The DNA of the CDR3 is TGTGCCAGCAGGCCTCTGTCGGGGGAGGTCTACGAGCAGTACTTC.

V gene TRBV10-3 combines with J gene TRBJ1-2, with 9 positions matching TRBD1. The germline V gene has CDR1 ENHRY and CDR2 SYGVKD. V dropped 5 bases and J dropped 7; count of bases not matched to a gene: 8. The CDR3 sequence is 14 residues long. The CDR3 DNA reads as TGTGCCATCAGTCTGACAGGGGGGTATCGTGGCTACACCTTC. Translated, it gives CAISLTGGYRGYTF.

The chain carries TRBV25-1 and TRBJ1-5; 8 positions agree with TRBD1. Germline trimming cut 6 bases from V and 7 bases from J; bases unmatched to any gene: 8. This CDR3 region has 14 residues. From germline, CDR1 is MGHDK and CDR2 SYGVNS. The CDR3 sequence is CASSHGQGWQPQHF. As DNA, the CDR3 is TGTGCCAGCAGCCACGGACAGGGTTGGCAGCCCCAGCATTTT.

The chain links TRBV14 to TRBJ1-6, with 8 bases identical to TRBD1. Germline V CDR1 and CDR2: SGHDN, FVKESK. This CDR3 has 16 residues. The V segment lost 0 bases and the J segment 7 bases; nucleotides outside the gene matches: 5. CDR3 nucleotide sequence: TGTGCCAGCAGCCAAGATCTGAACAGGGGGAATTCACCCCTCCACTTT. Translating gives CASSQDLNRGNSPLHF. The full variable domain, completed using reference TRBV14 and TRBJ1-6, is EAGVTQFPSHSVIEKGQTVTLRCDPISGHDNLYWYRRVMGKEIKFLLHFVKESKQDESGMPNNRFLAERTGGTYSTLKVQPAELEDSGVYFCASSQDLNRGNSPLHFGNGTRLTVT.

V usage is TRBV5-6 and J usage is TRBJ1-1; 9 bases match TRBD1. The CDR3 length is 16 residues. After removal of 4 bases from V and 1 base from J, the junction contained 8 bases not matched to a gene. In germline, CDR1 is SGHDT, CDR2 YYEEEE. The chain's CDR3 is CASSSDLTGGNTEAFF. For the CDR3, the DNA is TGTGCCAGCAGCAGTGATTTGACAGGGGGGAACACTGAAGCTTTCTTT.

This chain connects TRBV30 to TRBJ2-7; weak D call: TRBD2 (7 bases). In germline, CDR1 is GTSNPN, CDR2 SVGIG (reference sequence). This CDR3 has 16 residues. V lost 4 bases to trimming and J lost 2 bases, with 21 bases between them. In nucleotides, the CDR3 is TGTGCCTGGACCACAAGGGGGGGGCGGTCGCCCTACGAGCAGTACTTC. Its protein is CAWTTRGGRSPYEQYF.

The rearrangement links TRBV7-8 to TRBJ2-3; TRBD1 is a possible D gene (6 bases). CDR3 length equals 14 residues. The V end was cut by 3 bases, the J end by 3 bases, with 10 bases between. CDR1 is SGHVS, CDR2 FQNEAQ, per germline. The CDR3 region has the DNA TGTGCCAGCAGCTTCCAGGGGCGGACAGATACGCAGTATTTT. Its translation: CASSFQGRTDTQYF.

The V and J genes are TRBV11-2 and TRBJ1-2; 9 bases are a match to TRBD1. The CDR3 spans 14 residues. Looked up from germline, CDR1 is SGHAT and CDR2 is FQNNGV. J was trimmed by 5 bases and V by 5 bases; bases with no gene match: 6. For the CDR3, the DNA is TGTGCCAGCAGCCCGGACAGGGGTTGGTATGGCTACACCTTC. The encoded protein is CASSPDRGWYGYTF.

The rearrangement links TRBV6-2 or TRBV6-3 to TRBJ2-3; 11 bases fit TRBD2. The ends lost 6 bases at V and 9 bases at J; junction bases unmatched: 8. The CDR3 contains 14 residues. CDR1 is MNHEY, CDR2 SVGEGT, per germline. CDR3 DNA: TGTGCCAGCAGCCCAAGGACTAGCGGGCCCACGCAGTATTTT. This sequence encodes CASSPRTSGPTQYF.

The sample holds a few counts of this clone. CDR3 in amino acids: CASSPGQGDQADTQYF. The CDR3 DNA sequence: TGTGCCAGCAGCCCCGGACAGGGGGATCAGGCAGATACGCAGTATTTT. The chain links TRBV11-3 to TRBJ2-3; TRBD1 aligns across 10 bases. Trimming cost V 5 bases and J 4 bases; bases outside gene matches: 9. Per the germline V gene, CDR1 is SGHNT and CDR2 is YENEEA. This CDR3 contains 16 residues.

The chain uses TRBV3-1 (or the pseudogene TRBV3-2) and TRBJ2-7, with a possible D match to TRBD2 (5 bases). The CDR3 length is 13 residues. Germline V gives CDR1 LGHDT, CDR2 YNNKEL (reference sequence). The V gene lost 0 bases and the J gene lost 4 bases, with 7 bases spanning the gap. The CDR3 bases are TGTGCCAGCAGCCAAGAGGGAGTTTACGAGCAGTACTTC. Translation gives CASSQEGVYEQYF.

This clone has a handful of counts. The V gene is TRBV28, the J gene TRBJ1-2; no clear D gene. CDR3 size: 15 residues. V lost 7 bases, J lost 3 bases, and 18 bases lay in between. The V gene's germline CDR1 is MDHEN and CDR2 SYDVKM. The CDR3 reads CASTTATPLDYGYTF. The CDR3 DNA reads as TGTGCCAGCACCACGGCGACACCACTGGACTATGGCTACACCTTC.

CDR3 sequence (DNA): TGTGCCAGCAGCTTCCGGGGTCGCAATCAGCCCCAGCATTTT. This gives the protein CASSFRGRNQPQHF. The chain links TRBV13 to TRBJ1-5; D is uncertain. The V gene's germline CDR1 is PRHDT and CDR2 FYEKMQ (reference sequence). The CDR3 sequence is 14 residues long. Trimming took off 3 bases at V and 2 bases at J, with 8 bases between the two ends.

This clone was counted a single time. The chain recombines TRBV10-2 with TRBJ1-5; TRBD1 might be the D (5 bases). CDR3 length: 14 residues. Germline V gene data show CDR1 as WSHSY and CDR2 as SAAADI. Trimming removed 0 bases at V and 5 bases at J, with 8 bases between. CDR3 nucleotide sequence: TGCGCCAGCAGTGAGTCAGGAGGGGATCAGCCCCAGCATTTT. It yields the protein CASSESGGDQPQHF.

The chain carries TRBV19 and TRBJ2-1; unclear D gene. This CDR3 comprises 14 residues. V dropped 2 bases and J dropped 2 bases, with 7 bases sitting between them. In germline, CDR1 is LNHDA, CDR2 SQIVND (reference sequence). The CDR3 nucleotides read TGTGCCAGTAGTATAAGCGAGGCCTACAATGAGCAGTTCTTC. Residues: CASSISEAYNEQFF.

The chain joins TRBV23-1 to TRBJ1-1; no firm D call. TRBV23-1 is an ORF, with its function uncertain. The CDR3 is made up of 18 amino acids. The V gene lost 2 bases and the J gene lost 0 bases, with 19 bases spanning the gap. CDR3 sequence: CASSQGEAGDPVNTEAFF. CDR3 sequence (DNA): TGCGCCAGCAGTCAAGGAGAGGCCGGGGATCCGGTGAACACTGAAGCTTTCTTT.

V gene TRBV10-3 combines with J gene TRBJ2-1; 13 nucleotides agree with TRBD2. Germline trimming cut 5 bases from V and 6 bases from J; bases unmatched to any gene: 4. Per germline, CDR1 ENHRY and CDR2 SYGVKD. The CDR3 loop spans 15 amino acids. The CDR3 nucleotides are TGTGCCATCAGTACTACTAGCGGGAGGGGCAATGAGCAGTTCTTC. Its protein product is CAISTTSGRGNEQFF.

This clone was seen only once. The V gene is TRBV6-5, the J gene TRBJ2-1, with 12 bases matching TRBD2. V lost 6 bases, J lost 9 bases, and 9 bases stayed unmatched. CDR1 is MNHEY, CDR2 SVGAGI, per germline. This CDR3 has 15 amino acids. The CDR3 DNA reads TGTGCCAGCAGACGTACGACTAGCGGGAGTATTGAGCAGTTCTTC. It specifies CASRRTTSGSIEQFF.

The rearrangement uses TRBV5-1 and TRBJ2-1; 7 positions match TRBD2. V lost 4 bases and J lost 6; bases outside the gene matches: 10. Looked up from germline, CDR1 is SGHRS and CDR2 is YFSETQ. The CDR3 has 15 amino acids. The CDR3 bases are TGCGCCAGCAGCACTGGACTAGGAGGGCGCAATGAGCAGTTCTTC. Translating it yields CASSTGLGGRNEQFF.

V gene TRBV19 combines with J gene TRBJ1-1; perhaps TRBD1 as D (6 bases). Trimming cost V 5 bases and J 5 bases, with 18 bases left between them. Germline V gives CDR1 LNHDA, CDR2 SQIVND (reference sequence). The CDR3 spans 15 residues. The CDR3 region is CASSASGGQWTEAFF. The CDR3 DNA reads TGTGCCAGTAGTGCCTCGGGGGGGCAGTGGACTGAAGCTTTCTTT.

This clone was seen ten or more times. The CDR3, as DNA: TGTGCCAGCAGCTTAGGATACAGGGGGAACACTGAAGCTTTCTTT. This gives the protein CASSLGYRGNTEAFF. The chain is built from TRBV7-9 and TRBJ1-1, with 7 bases matching TRBD1. V shed 1 base and J 1 base; nucleotides not matched to a gene: 3. The germline V gene has CDR1 SEHNR and CDR2 FQNEAQ (reference sequence). This CDR3 is 15 amino acids long.

V gene TRBV10-3 combines with J gene TRBJ2-1; possible D gene TRBD2, 5 bases. The CDR3 length is 11 residues. Trimming shortened V by 10 bases and J by 4 bases, and 8 bases separated the two germline ends. The germline gives CDR1 ENHRY, CDR2 SYGVKD. The CDR3 here is CATGDYNEQFF. In DNA form, the CDR3 reads TGTGCCACCGGGGATTACAATGAGCAGTTCTTC.

A few counts support this clone. The chain uses TRBV28 and TRBJ1-2, with TRBD1 matching over 11 bases. J gave up 7 bases and V 8 bases, and 9 bases lay outside the gene matches. The CDR3 is made up of 14 amino acids. Germline assignment: CDR1 MDHEN and CDR2 SYDVKM. CDR3: CASVWGQGDVGYTF. CDR3 bases: TGTGCCAGCGTCTGGGGACAGGGGGACGTTGGCTACACCTTC.

This chain uses TRBV4-1 with TRBJ1-1, with D perhaps TRBD1 (6 bases). The CDR3 has 17 amino acids. V was clipped by 2 bases and J by 6 bases, with 22 bases between them. Germline loops: CDR1 MGHRA, CDR2 YSYEKL. The CDR3, as DNA: TGCGCCAGCAGCCAACCTAAGGTGGGGGCAATTAAGGCTGAAGCTTTCTTT. Protein: CASSQPKVGAIKAEAFF.

The chain has TRBV3-1 (or the pseudogene TRBV3-2) and TRBJ1-3, with D unresolved. Per the germline V gene, CDR1 is LGHDT and CDR2 is YNNKEL (reference sequence). The V gene lost 4 bases and the J gene lost 0 bases, with 16 bases spanning the gap. The CDR3 runs 17 residues. The CDR3 nucleotides are TGTGCCAGCAGCCGAAACGTACAGACCCCCTCTGGAAACACCATATATTTT. Translating gives CASSRNVQTPSGNTIYF.

This rearrangement joins TRBV29-1 to TRBJ1-1, with 8 bases aligning to TRBD1. V gave up 5 bases and J gave up 1 base; unmatched junction bases: 6. The CDR3 totals 14 residues. Germline V gene lookup returns CDR1 SQVTM and CDR2 ANQGSEA. The CDR3 reads CSVSPGTGNTEAFF. The CDR3 DNA reads as TGCAGCGTTTCTCCGGGGACAGGGAACACTGAAGCTTTCTTT. Full variable domain (outside the CDR3, taken from reference TRBV29-1 and TRBJ1-1): SAVISQKPSRDICQRGTSLTIQCQVDSQVTMMFWYRQQPGQSLTLIATANQGSEATYESGFVIDKFPISRPNLTFSTLTVSNMSPEDSSIYLCSVSPGTGNTEAFFGQGTRLTVV.